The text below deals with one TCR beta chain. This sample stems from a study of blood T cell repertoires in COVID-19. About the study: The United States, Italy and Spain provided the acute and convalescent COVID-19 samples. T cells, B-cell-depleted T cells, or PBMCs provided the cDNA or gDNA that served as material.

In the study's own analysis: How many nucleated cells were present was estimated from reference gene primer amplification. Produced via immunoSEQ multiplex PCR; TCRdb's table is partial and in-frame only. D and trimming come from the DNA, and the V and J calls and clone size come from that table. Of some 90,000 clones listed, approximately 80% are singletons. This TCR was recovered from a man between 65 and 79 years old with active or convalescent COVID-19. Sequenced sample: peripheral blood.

CDR3 coding DNA: TGTGCCAGCAGCCGTACTAGCGGGGGGGCAGGGGATACGCAGTATTTT. Encoded protein: CASSRTSGGAGDTQYF. The rearrangement uses TRBV3-1 (or the pseudogene TRBV3-2) and TRBJ2-3; the match to TRBD2 covers 13 bases. Trimming removed 4 bases from V and 6 bases from J; junction bases left unmatched: 7. The CDR3 runs 16 residues. In germline, CDR1 is LGHDT, CDR2 YNNKEL (reference sequence).